This section outlines one T cell receptor beta chain sequence together with its context. This sample is part of a study of shared T cell receptors in the human thymus. J was trimmed by 3 bases and V by 5 bases; bases with no gene match: 5. CDR1 and CDR2 (germline): MNHEY, SVGAGI. The CDR3 loop spans 15 amino acids. Repertoires were generated with immunoSEQ multiplex PCR, while TCRdb's copy carries only in-frame clones and drops some. The data contain fewer than 700,000 clones, roughly 88% of them singletons. Separately, the same data were catalogued under a study of human thymus T cells. As that report states: Healthy Finnish infants undergoing corrective surgery for congenital heart defects provided the donor material. Resections removed during corrective heart surgery provided the thymus tissue used.

The J gene is TRBJ1-5, the V gene TRBV6-5, with TRBD1 identical over 9 bases. Sample: thymocytes. The source is a boy under two years old with a congenital heart defect. For the CDR3, the DNA is TGTGCCAGCAGTACAGGGGGCCATACCAATCAGCCCCAGCATTTT. The encoded protein is CASSTGGHTNQPQHF.